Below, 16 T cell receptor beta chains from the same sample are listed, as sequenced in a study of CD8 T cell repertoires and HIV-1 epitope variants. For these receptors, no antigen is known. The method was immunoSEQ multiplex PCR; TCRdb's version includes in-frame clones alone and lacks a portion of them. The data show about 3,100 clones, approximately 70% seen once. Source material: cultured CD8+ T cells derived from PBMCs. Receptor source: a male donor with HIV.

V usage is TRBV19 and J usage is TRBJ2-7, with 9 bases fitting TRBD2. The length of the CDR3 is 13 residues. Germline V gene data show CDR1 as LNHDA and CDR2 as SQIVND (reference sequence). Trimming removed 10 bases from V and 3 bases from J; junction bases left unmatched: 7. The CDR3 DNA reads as TGTGCCACCGGACTAGCGATAGACTACGAGCAGTACTTC. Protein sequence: CATGLAIDYEQYF.

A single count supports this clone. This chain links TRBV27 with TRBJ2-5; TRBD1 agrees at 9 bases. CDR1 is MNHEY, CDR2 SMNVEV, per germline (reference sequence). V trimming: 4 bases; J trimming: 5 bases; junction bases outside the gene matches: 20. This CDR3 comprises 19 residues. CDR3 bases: TGTGCCAGCAGTTCCACGACAACCACACAGGGGGCGAAGGGCGAGACCCAGTACTTC. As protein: CASSSTTTTQGAKGETQYF.

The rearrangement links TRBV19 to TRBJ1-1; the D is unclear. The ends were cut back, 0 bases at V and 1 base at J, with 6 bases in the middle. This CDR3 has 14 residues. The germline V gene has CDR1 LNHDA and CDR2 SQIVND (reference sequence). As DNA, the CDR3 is TGTGCCAGTAGTATAGATTCGGCGAACACTGAAGCTTTCTTT. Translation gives CASSIDSANTEAFF.

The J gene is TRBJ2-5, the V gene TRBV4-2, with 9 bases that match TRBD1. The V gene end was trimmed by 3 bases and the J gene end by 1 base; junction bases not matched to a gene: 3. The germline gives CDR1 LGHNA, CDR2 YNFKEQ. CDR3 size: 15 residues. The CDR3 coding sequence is TGTGCCAGCAGCCAGGCGGACAGGGGCCAAGAGACCCAGTACTTC. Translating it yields CASSQADRGQETQYF.

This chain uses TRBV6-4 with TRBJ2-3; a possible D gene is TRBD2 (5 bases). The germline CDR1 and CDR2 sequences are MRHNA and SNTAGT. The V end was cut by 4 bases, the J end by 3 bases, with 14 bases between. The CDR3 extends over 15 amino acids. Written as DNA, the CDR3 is TGTGCCAGCAGTGGGGAGAGGGCCGGGACAGATACGCAGTATTTT. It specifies CASSGERAGTDTQYF.

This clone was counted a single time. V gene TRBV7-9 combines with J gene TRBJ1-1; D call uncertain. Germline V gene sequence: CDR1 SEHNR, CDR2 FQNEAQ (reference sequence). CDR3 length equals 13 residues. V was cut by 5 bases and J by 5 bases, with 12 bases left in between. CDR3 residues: CASSHLPLTEAFF. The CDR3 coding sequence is TGTGCCAGCAGCCATCTGCCTCTGACTGAAGCTTTCTTT.

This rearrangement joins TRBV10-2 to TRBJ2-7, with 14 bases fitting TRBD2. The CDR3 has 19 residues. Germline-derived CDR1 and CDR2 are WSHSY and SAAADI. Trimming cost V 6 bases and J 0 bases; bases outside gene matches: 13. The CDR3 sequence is CASSAPPGTSGRSSYEQYF. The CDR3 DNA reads TGCGCCAGCAGCGCCCCCCCCGGGACTAGCGGGAGAAGCTCCTACGAGCAGTACTTC.

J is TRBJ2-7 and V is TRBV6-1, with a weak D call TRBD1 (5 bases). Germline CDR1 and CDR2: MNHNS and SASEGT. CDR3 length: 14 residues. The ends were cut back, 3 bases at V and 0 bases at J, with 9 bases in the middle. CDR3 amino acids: CASSDQGSSYEQYF. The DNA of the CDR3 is TGTGCCAGCAGTGATCAGGGAAGCTCCTACGAGCAGTACTTC.

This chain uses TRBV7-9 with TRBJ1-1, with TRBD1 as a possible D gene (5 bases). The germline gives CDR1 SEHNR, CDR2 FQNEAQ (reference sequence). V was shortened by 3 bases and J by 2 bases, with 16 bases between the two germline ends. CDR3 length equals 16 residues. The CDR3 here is CASSFPPWQGNTEAFF. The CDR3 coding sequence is TGTGCCAGCAGCTTCCCCCCCTGGCAGGGCAACACTGAAGCTTTCTTT.

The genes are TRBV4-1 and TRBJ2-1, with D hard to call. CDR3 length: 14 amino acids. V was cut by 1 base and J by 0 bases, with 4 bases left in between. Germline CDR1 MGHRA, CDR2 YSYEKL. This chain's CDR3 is CASSQASSYNEQFF. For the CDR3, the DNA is TGCGCCAGCAGCCAAGCGAGCTCCTACAATGAGCAGTTCTTC.

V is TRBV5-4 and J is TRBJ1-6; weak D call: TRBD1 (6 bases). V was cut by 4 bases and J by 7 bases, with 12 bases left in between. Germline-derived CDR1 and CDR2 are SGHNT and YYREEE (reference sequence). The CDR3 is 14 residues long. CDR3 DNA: TGTGCCAGCAGCCACAGGGAGGCCAATTCACCCCTCCACTTT. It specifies CASSHREANSPLHF.

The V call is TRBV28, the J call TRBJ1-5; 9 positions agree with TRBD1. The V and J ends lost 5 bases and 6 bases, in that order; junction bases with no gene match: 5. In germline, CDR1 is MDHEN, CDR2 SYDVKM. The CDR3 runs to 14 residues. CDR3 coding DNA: TGTGCCAGCAGTCTCGGACAGGGGACTCAGCCCCAGCATTTT. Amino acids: CASSLGQGTQPQHF.

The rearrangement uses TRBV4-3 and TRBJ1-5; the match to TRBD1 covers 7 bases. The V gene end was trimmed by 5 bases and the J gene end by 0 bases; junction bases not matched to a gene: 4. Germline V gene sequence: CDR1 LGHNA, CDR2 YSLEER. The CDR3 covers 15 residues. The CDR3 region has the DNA TGCGCCAGCAGCACCGACAGGGATAGCAATCAGCCCCAGCATTTT. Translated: CASSTDRDSNQPQHF.

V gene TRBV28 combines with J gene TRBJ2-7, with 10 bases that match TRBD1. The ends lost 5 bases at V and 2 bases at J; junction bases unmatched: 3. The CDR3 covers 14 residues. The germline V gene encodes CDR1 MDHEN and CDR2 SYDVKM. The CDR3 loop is CASSEGQGAYEQYF. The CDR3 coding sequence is TGTGCCAGCAGTGAAGGACAGGGGGCCTACGAGCAGTACTTC.

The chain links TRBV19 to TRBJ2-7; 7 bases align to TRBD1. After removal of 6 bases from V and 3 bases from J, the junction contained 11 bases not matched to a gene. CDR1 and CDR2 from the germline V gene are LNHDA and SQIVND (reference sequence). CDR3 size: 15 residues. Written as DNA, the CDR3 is TGTGCCAGTAGAGGTCAGGGGGAAACTTTCTACGAGCAGTACTTC. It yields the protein CASRGQGETFYEQYF. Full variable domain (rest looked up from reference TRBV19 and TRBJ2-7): DGGITQSPKYLFRKEGQNVTLSCEQNLNHDAMYWYRQDPGQGLRLIYYSQIVNDFQKGDIAEGYSVSREKKESFPLTVTSAQKNPTAFYLCASRGQGETFYEQYFGPGTRLTVT.

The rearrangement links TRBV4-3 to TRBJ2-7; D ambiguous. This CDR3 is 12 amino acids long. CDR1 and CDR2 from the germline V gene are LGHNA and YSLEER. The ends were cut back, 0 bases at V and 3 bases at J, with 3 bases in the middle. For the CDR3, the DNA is TGCGCCAGCAGCCAAGATCGCTACGAGCAGTACTTC. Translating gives CASSQDRYEQYF.